These 24 T cell receptor beta chains share one sample of origin, sequenced in a study of shared T cell receptors in the human thymus. Profiling relied on immunoSEQ multiplex PCR, and the TCRdb table lists in-frame clones only, not all of them. The sample holds some 660,000 clones, 87% seen once. These same data were also listed under a study on human thymus T cells.

Material: thymocytes. The receptors were gathered from a boy under two years old with a congenital heart defect.

This clone showed up just once. The CDR3 coding sequence is TGTGCCAGTAGGAAACAGGGGGCTGATCAGCCCCAGCATTTT. Translating it yields CASRKQGADQPQHF. This sequence joins TRBV19 and TRBJ1-5, with 9 bases that match TRBD1. This CDR3 is 14 amino acids long. With V trimmed by 6 bases and J by 5 bases, 5 bases remained unmatched. Germline V gives CDR1 LNHDA, CDR2 SQIVND (reference sequence).

CDR3 DNA: TGTGCCAGCAGCTTAGGTAGCAACTCGCACTCCTACGAGCAGTACTTC. Translated, it gives CASSLGSNSHSYEQYF. This chain uses TRBV13 with TRBJ2-7; D not certain. The CDR3 loop spans 16 amino acids. In germline, CDR1 is PRHDT, CDR2 FYEKMQ (reference sequence). Between the trimmed V and J ends, which lost 0 bases and 0 bases, there was a span of 12 bases. Using reference TRBV13 and TRBJ2-7 for the parts outside the CDR3, the full variable domain is AAGVIQSPRHLIKEKRETATLKCYPIPRHDTVYWYQQGPGQDPQFLISFYEKMQSDKGSIPDRFSAQQFSDYHSELNMSSLELGDSALYFCASSLGSNSHSYEQYFGPGTRLTVT.

The chain is built from TRBV28 and TRBJ2-3, with TRBD1 as a possible D gene (5 bases). This CDR3 is 14 amino acids long. CDR1 MDHEN and CDR2 SYDVKM come from the germline V gene. The germline V and J ends were trimmed by 3 bases and 3 bases, with 10 bases remaining between them. CDR3 residues: CASSLWGGTDTQYF. The CDR3 nucleotides are TGTGCCAGCAGTTTGTGGGGCGGAACAGATACGCAGTATTTT.

The chain combines TRBV27 with TRBJ1-1; no definite D call. CDR3 length: 13 amino acids. Germline lookup yields CDR1 MNHEY and CDR2 SMNVEV (reference sequence). V was trimmed by 5 bases and J by 6 bases, leaving 13 bases between them. The CDR3 DNA sequence: TGTGCCAGCAGTCCGACGCCGGGATCTGAAGCTTTCTTT. Translation gives CASSPTPGSEAFF.

V and J are TRBV28 and TRBJ1-6; D perhaps matches TRBD1 (5 bases). The germline V gene encodes CDR1 MDHEN and CDR2 SYDVKM. The ends were cut back, 3 bases at V and 10 bases at J, with 16 bases in the middle. The CDR3 totals 15 residues. The CDR3 sequence: CASSLGRRSWSPLHF. For the CDR3, the DNA is TGTGCCAGCAGTTTGGGGCGCCGCTCTTGGTCACCCCTCCACTTT.

This rearrangement joins TRBV6-1 to TRBJ1-1; unclear D gene. V gave up 6 bases and J gave up 6 bases, with 14 bases separating them. The CDR3 is 13 residues long. Germline lookup yields CDR1 MNHNS and CDR2 SASEGT. The DNA of the CDR3 is TGTGCCAGCAGACTCATTTTCCCCTCTGAAGCTTTCTTT. Its protein is CASRLIFPSEAFF.

The genes are TRBV4-3 and TRBJ2-4, with D maybe TRBD2 (6 bases). The V end was cut by 0 bases, the J end by 0 bases, with 18 bases between. Per germline, CDR1 LGHNA and CDR2 YSLEER. This CDR3 is built from 19 residues. CDR3 protein: CASSQDRFRGYLAKNIQYF. The CDR3 nucleotides are TGCGCCAGCAGCCAAGATCGATTTCGGGGGTACTTAGCCAAAAACATTCAGTACTTC.

As for this clone: This sample includes further DNA sequences coding for the same CDR3. This chain uses TRBV18 with TRBJ1-1; D is ambiguous. The germline V and J ends were trimmed by 3 bases and 1 base, with 9 bases remaining between them. Germline lookup yields CDR1 KGHSH and CDR2 LQKENI. This CDR3 spans 14 amino acids. CDR3 loop: CASSPGGPNTEAFF. The CDR3 DNA is TGTGCCAGCTCACCGGGCGGGCCGAACACTGAAGCTTTCTTT.

This clone was detected only a few times. The chain carries TRBV18 and TRBJ2-7; the D gene is possibly TRBD2 (5 bases). Germline-derived CDR1 and CDR2 are KGHSH and LQKENI. V lost 2 bases, J lost 0 bases, and 14 bases lay in between. This CDR3 is 16 amino acids long. CDR3 nucleotides: TGTGCCAGCTCACCAACGTTTATAGGGAGCTCCTACGAGCAGTACTTC. This encodes CASSPTFIGSSYEQYF.

As regards this clone: This sample also contains other DNA sequences that code for the same CDR3. The chain uses TRBV6-5 and TRBJ1-6, with TRBD1 matching over 8 bases. In germline, CDR1 is MNHEY, CDR2 SVGAGI. Germline trimming cut 5 bases from V and 13 bases from J; bases unmatched to any gene: 13. The CDR3 runs 15 residues. The DNA of the CDR3 is TGTGCCAGCAGTGCCGGGACAGGACTAAACTCCCCCCTCCACTTT. Translated: CASSAGTGLNSPLHF.

In nucleotides, the CDR3 is TGTGCCAGCAGCAACCAATTGCGGGAGGGTAGGAATGAGCAGTTCTTC. Translation: CASSNQLREGRNEQFF. The V and J genes are TRBV5-6 and TRBJ2-1; TRBD2 matches 9 bases. The CDR3 has 16 amino acids. Germline CDR1 is SGHDT and CDR2 is YYEEEE. J was trimmed by 7 bases and V by 4 bases; bases with no gene match: 12.

The V gene is TRBV6-6, the J gene TRBJ2-7; TRBD2 matches at 7 bases. The J segment lost 3 bases and the V segment lost 10 bases, leaving 6 bases of the junction unmatched. Germline V gene lookup returns CDR1 MNHNY and CDR2 SVGAGI (reference sequence). This CDR3 contains 12 residues. CDR3: CAIASGYYEQYF. CDR3 bases: TGTGCCATCGCTAGCGGATACTACGAGCAGTACTTC.

This clone was detected a few times. The chain links TRBV5-6 to TRBJ2-2; unclear D gene. V dropped 0 bases and J dropped 3 bases, with 3 bases sitting between them. The CDR3 has 13 amino acids. CDR1 SGHDT and CDR2 YYEEEE come from the germline V gene. Here the CDR3 reads CASSLVDTGELFF. The CDR3 DNA reads TGTGCCAGCAGCTTGGTAGACACCGGGGAGCTGTTTTTT.

DNA of the CDR3: TGTGCCACCAGCAGGGGCCTCGCCGGGGATGAGCAGTTCTTC. It is translated as CATSRGLAGDEQFF. V usage is TRBV15 and J usage is TRBJ2-1, with TRBD2 as a possible D gene (5 bases). The germline V and J ends were trimmed by 3 bases and 8 bases, with 14 bases remaining between them. Germline V gene sequence: CDR1 LNHNV, CDR2 YYDKDF (reference sequence). This CDR3 has 14 residues.

This chain uses TRBV7-2 with TRBJ1-2, with D possibly matching TRBD1 (5 bases). Trimming left V 5 bases short and J 1 base short, with 11 bases between. This CDR3 contains 14 residues. The germline CDR1 and CDR2 sequences are SGHTA and FQGNSA. CDR3 sequence reads: CASSAGRSNYGYTF. The CDR3 DNA is TGTGCCAGCAGCGCGGGACGGAGTAACTATGGCTACACCTTC.

The J gene is TRBJ1-1, the V gene TRBV28; D is uncertain. The V end lost 3 bases, the J end lost 6 bases, and 20 bases lay between the germline ends. The CDR3 is made up of 16 amino acids. Germline V gene data show CDR1 as MDHEN and CDR2 as SYDVKM. The DNA for the CDR3 is TGTGCCAGCAGTTTCTGGTCGGGAAGGGAAAGCTCTGAAGCTTTCTTT. It codes for CASSFWSGRESSEAFF.

J is TRBJ2-5 and V is TRBV5-1, with a tentative D call TRBD2 (5 bases). The end of the DNA fits TRBJ2-7 better, so the J call may be wrong. The germline V gene encodes CDR1 SGHRS and CDR2 YFSETQ. The CDR3 runs to 16 residues. The CDR3 reads CASSKVAGPADYEQYF. Written as DNA, the CDR3 is TGCGCCAGCAGTAAGGTTGCGGGTCCTGCCGACTACGAGCAGTACTTC.

There are a few counts of this clone. The chain couples TRBV18 to TRBJ1-5, with D maybe TRBD1 (5 bases). Germline assignment: CDR1 KGHSH and CDR2 LQKENI. The CDR3 extends over 12 amino acids. The V and J ends lost 2 bases and 9 bases respectively, with 8 bases between them. For the CDR3, the DNA is TGTGCCAGCTCACCAGACGGGGGGCCCCAGCATTTT. Protein sequence: CASSPDGGPQHF.

The chain employs TRBV20-1 and TRBJ2-5; 9 nucleotides agree with TRBD2. The germline V gene encodes CDR1 DFQATT and CDR2 SNEGSKA (reference sequence). The CDR3 is 11 amino acids. Unmatched junction bases numbered 1, after V lost 8 bases and J lost 3 bases. The CDR3 bases are TGCAGTTTAGCGGGGGAAGAGACCCAGTACTTC. Translating it yields CSLAGEETQYF.

The chain combines TRBV7-9 with TRBJ2-1, with TRBD2 identical over 9 bases. Per germline, CDR1 SEHNR and CDR2 FQNEAQ (reference sequence). The junction had 4 bases not matched to a gene; V was cut back by 1 base and J by 3 bases. The length of the CDR3 is 16 residues. CDR3 loop: CASSLDSGRLYNEQFF. The DNA of the CDR3 is TGTGCCAGCAGCTTAGATAGCGGGAGACTCTACAATGAGCAGTTCTTC.

The chain has TRBV5-1 and TRBJ1-2; D is possibly TRBD1 (6 bases). V was cut by 3 bases and J by 8 bases, with 14 bases left in between. The CDR3 has 13 residues. Germline V gene data show CDR1 as SGHRS and CDR2 as YFSETQ. CDR3 residues: CASSSRRGRGYTF. The CDR3 DNA follows: TGCGCCAGCAGCTCACGCAGGGGTCGGGGCTACACCTTC.

The rearrangement links TRBV4-3 to TRBJ2-3; 9 nucleotides line up with TRBD2. The CDR3 runs 19 residues. Germline V gives CDR1 LGHNA, CDR2 YSLEER. V lost 0 bases, J lost 4 bases, and 14 bases stayed unmatched. The CDR3 here is CASSQDPPAGGPTPDTQYF. The CDR3 DNA reads as TGCGCCAGCAGCCAAGATCCCCCTGCGGGGGGGCCTACCCCAGATACGCAGTATTTT.

The V and J genes are TRBV4-3 and TRBJ1-4, with TRBD1 as a possible D gene (6 bases). This CDR3 comprises 15 residues. Between the trimmed V and J ends, which lost 3 bases and 6 bases, there was a span of 14 bases. Per germline, CDR1 LGHNA and CDR2 YSLEER. Written as DNA, the CDR3 is TGCGCCAGCAGCCAGGTGGACAGAGACTATGAAAAACTGTTTTTT. Translated: CASSQVDRDYEKLFF.

V gene TRBV30 combines with J gene TRBJ1-2; D not resolved. The CDR3 loop spans 12 amino acids. Trimming took 2 bases from V and 4 from J, leaving 8 bases between them. Germline V gene sequence: CDR1 GTSNPN, CDR2 SVGIG (reference sequence). CDR3 in DNA: TGTGCCTGGAGTTTACGAGGCTATGGCTACACCTTC. Translation: CAWSLRGYGYTF.